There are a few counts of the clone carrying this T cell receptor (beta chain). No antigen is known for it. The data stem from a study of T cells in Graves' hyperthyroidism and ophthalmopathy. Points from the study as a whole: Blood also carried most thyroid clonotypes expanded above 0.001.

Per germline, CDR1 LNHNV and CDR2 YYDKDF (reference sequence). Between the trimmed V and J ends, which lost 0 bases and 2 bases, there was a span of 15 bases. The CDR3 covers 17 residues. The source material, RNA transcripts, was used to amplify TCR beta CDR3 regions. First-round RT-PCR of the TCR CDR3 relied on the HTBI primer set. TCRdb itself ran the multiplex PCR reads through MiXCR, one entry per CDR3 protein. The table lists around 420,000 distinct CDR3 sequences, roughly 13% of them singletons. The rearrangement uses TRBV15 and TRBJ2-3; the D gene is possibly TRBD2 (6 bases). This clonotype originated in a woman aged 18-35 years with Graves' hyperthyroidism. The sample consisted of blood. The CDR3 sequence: CATSRDLIAAFTDTQYF. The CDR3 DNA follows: TGTGCCACCAGCAGAGATCTGATAGCGGCTTTCACAGATACGCAGTATTTT. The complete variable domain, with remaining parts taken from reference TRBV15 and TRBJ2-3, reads DAMVIQNPRYQVTQFGKPVTLSCSQTLNHNVMYWYQQKSSQAPKLLFHYYDKDFNNEADTPDNFQSRRPNTSFCFLDIRSPGLGDTAMYLCATSRDLIAAFTDTQYFGPGTRLTVL.